A selection of T cell receptor beta chains follows, all from one sample in a study of Ad26.COV2.S vaccination and SARS-CoV-2 variants. Method: immunoSEQ multiplex PCR; TCRdb's copy keeps in-frame clones and lacks some. The table records about 420,000 clones, around nine tenths of them present only once. The material was peripheral blood, obtained in a trial of Ad26.COV2.S vaccine versus placebo. The origin of the receptors is a person between 18 and 65 years old who received the Ad26.COV2.S COVID-19 vaccine or a placebo. CDR3s include the opening cysteine and the closing phenylalanine or tryptophan. Only some rows state a clone size, as once, few, many or a class for expanded clones.

-	TRBV23-1	TRBJ1-6	CASSHSQGDYNSPLHF
-	TRBV7-9	TRBJ2-5	CASSGRDRGKTQYF
-	TRBV6-2/TRBV6-3	TRBJ2-2	CASSFGTGELFF
-	TRBV6-4	TRBJ1-3	CADATSGNTIYF
few	TRBV4-1	TRBJ1-3	CASSHGRANRNTIYF
once	TRBV12-5	TRBJ1-5	CASGFLRRNQPQHF
-	TRBV18	TRBJ2-3	CASSPSASGGADTQYF
-	TRBV18	TRBJ1-3	CASSPKLSGQPSGNTIYF
-	TRBV28	TRBJ2-3	CASSLFRGGPTDTQYF
-	TRBV6-2/TRBV6-3	TRBJ2-5	CASSWTGTVQETQYF
-	TRBV19	TRBJ2-5	CASSIGTATQETQYF
-	TRBV28	TRBJ2-5	CASSLADGETQYF
-	TRBV5-1	TRBJ2-5	CASSLEGRTINKETQYF
-	TRBV9	TRBJ1-4	CASSAGPTPAVEKLFF
-	TRBV1	TRBJ2-3	CTKSGAGVSTDTQYF
-	TRBV6-5	TRBJ2-7	CASSLRDRAYEQYF
-	TRBV28	TRBJ1-2	CASSPRGPGTF
-	TRBV9	TRBJ1-5	CASSGGQGGQPQHF
-	TRBV4-3	TRBJ2-1	CASSQNQRGGTYNEQFF
-	TRBV30	TRBJ2-3	CAWSVRQGVTDTQYF
-	TRBV5-1	TRBJ2-7	CASRREGPYEQYF
-	TRBV7-8	TRBJ2-3	CASSWFALSGVYTDTQYF
-	TRBV7-8	TRBJ2-2	CASSLWVGNTGELFF
-	TRBV4-3	TRBJ1-5	CASSPSRYSNQPQHF
-	TRBV28	TRBJ2-7	CASRGQSNYEQYF
-	TRBV27	TRBJ2-7	CASSPPGSSYEQYF
-	TRBV6-5	TRBJ2-7	CASSSLQGPSSYEQYF
-	TRBV19	TRBJ1-5	CASSIVGGAKNQPQHF
-	TRBV6-5	TRBJ2-7	CASSHRGSREQYF
-	TRBV7-2	TRBJ2-3	CASSWDRTQYF
-	TRBV11-3	TRBJ1-1	CASSIRGNTEAFF
-	TRBV4-3	TRBJ2-3	CASSQHRNTATDTQYF
-	TRBV3-1/TRBV3-2	TRBJ2-7	CASSQAYEQYF
once	TRBV10-3	TRBJ2-6	CAVSGISGANVLTF
-	TRBV10-1	TRBJ2-5	CASSELGTPETQYF
-	TRBV30	TRBJ2-7	CAWGGAPAPYEQYF
-	TRBV6-5	TRBJ1-4	CASSYSGGTNEKLFF
-	TRBV10-1	TRBJ2-3	CASSGEFGTDTQYF
-	TRBV15	TRBJ2-3	CATSRDGKRESTDTQYF
once	TRBV5-5	TRBJ2-7	CASSFEGYEQYF
-	TRBV7-6	TRBJ2-2	CASTFDLAGDGTGELFF
-	TRBV4-1	TRBJ1-2	CASTIRSGVDYGYTF
-	TRBV5-6	TRBJ2-7	CASSLLGSPTLYF